In this sample, the clone carrying this T cell receptor beta chain turned up once. Its antigen is undetermined. Vbeta (60) and Jbeta (13) primers were used in the PCR. Data came from immunoSEQ multiplex PCR; TCRdb stores just in-frame clones and leaves some out. The table includes some 170,000 clones, under 90% detected once. This sample stems from a study of cytomegalovirus exposure and HLA in healthy donors. Whole-study results and caveats: V- and J-gene trimming of TCR beta was linked (in a later analysis) to a missense DCLRE1C variant. A later look showed TCR association rates differing by HLA locus, highest for DRB1 and lowest for HLA-C. In a later analysis, at a false discovery rate of 0.05, roughly 17,000 TCR beta sequences were associated with HLA alleles.

The CDR3 has 14 residues. The germline V gene encodes CDR1 SGDLS and CDR2 YYNGEE. The sequenced sample consisted of PBMCs. The chain carries TRBV9 and TRBJ2-5; D might be TRBD1 (5 bases). The DNA end favors TRBJ2-7, so the J call may be wrong. The receptor comes from a man aged 25 to 40 in good health and CMV-seronegative. CDR3 in amino acids: CASSVVPDTYEQYF. CDR3 DNA sequence: TGTGCCAGCAGCGTAGTACCGGACACCTACGAGCAGTACTTC.